One and the same sample provided the 6 T cell receptor beta chains below, sequenced in a study of T cell repertoires in cytomegalovirus infection. TCRdb fed the reads into MiXCR, producing one record per CDR3 protein. The table has fewer than 250,000 distinct CDR3 sequences, around an eighth seen once. Sequenced: PBMCs. The origin of the receptors is a human donor in good health (CMV status not recorded). Some clones in this sample may be carry-over from other donors' samples.

Only a few counts were recorded for this clonotype. The chain joins TRBV5-4 to TRBJ2-7, with 9 bases identical to TRBD1. The CDR3 spans 15 residues. J lost 5 bases, V lost 1 base, and 7 bases had no gene match. Germline-derived CDR1 and CDR2 are SGHNT and YYREEE (reference sequence). The CDR3 protein is CASSLSGQGSHEQYF. CDR3 DNA sequence: TGTGCCAGCAGCTTGTCTGGACAGGGGAGCCACGAGCAGTACTTC. The full variable domain, its missing parts supplied by reference TRBV5-4 and TRBJ2-7, is ETGVTQSPTHLIKTRGQQVTLRCSSQSGHNTVSWYQQALGQGPQFIFQYYREEENGRGNFPPRFSGLQFPNYSSELNVNALELDDSALYLCASSLSGQGSHEQYFGPGTRLTVT.

The J gene is TRBJ2-5, the V gene TRBV20-1; D call uncertain. Trimming removed 0 bases at V and 6 bases at J, with 8 bases between. Germline CDR1 and CDR2: DFQATT and SNEGSKA (reference sequence). This CDR3 is 12 amino acids long. The CDR3 coding sequence is TGCAGTGCTAGAGATCAGGAGCAGACCCAGTACTTC. It is translated as CSARDQEQTQYF.

This clonotype was detected ten times or more. V gene TRBV7-2 combines with J gene TRBJ1-2; possible D gene TRBD1, 6 bases. V was cut by 5 bases and J by 3 bases, with 13 bases left in between. Germline lookup yields CDR1 SGHTA and CDR2 FQGNSA. This CDR3 region has 14 residues. CDR3 loop: CASSPPDRDYGYTF. CDR3 DNA sequence: TGTGCCAGCAGCCCCCCGGACAGAGACTATGGCTACACCTTC.

This clonotype was seen a handful of times. The chain employs TRBV2 and TRBJ2-1; D is ambiguous. Germline CDR1 SNHLY, CDR2 FYNNEI. This CDR3 is 11 amino acids long. The V and J ends lost 8 bases and 8 bases respectively, with 10 bases between them. The CDR3 nucleotides are TGTGCCAGCGGGTCTAGATATGAGCAGTTCTTC. Amino acid sequence: CASGSRYEQFF.

This clonotype was picked up a small number of times. The chain joins TRBV29-1 to TRBJ1-1; D possibly corresponds to TRBD1 (6 bases). V shed 2 bases and J shed 1 base, with 8 bases lying between them. This CDR3 comprises 13 residues. Germline lookup yields CDR1 SQVTM and CDR2 ANQGSEA. Written as DNA, the CDR3 is TGCAGCGTTGAACGGACAGCGAACACTGAAGCTTTCTTT. It encodes CSVERTANTEAFF.

This clonotype showed up many times. The genes are TRBV4-3 and TRBJ2-6; 9 bases agree with TRBD1. J gave up 6 bases and V 0 bases, and 9 bases lay outside the gene matches. CDR3 length equals 18 residues. From germline, CDR1 is LGHNA and CDR2 YSLEER. The chain's CDR3 is CASSQDLTGGIMANVLTF. DNA for the CDR3: TGCGCCAGCAGCCAAGATCTGACAGGGGGGATAATGGCCAACGTCCTGACTTTC.